These 5 T cell receptor beta chains originate from one sample sequenced in a study of cytotoxic CD8 clonotypes in ibrutinib-treated CLL. The repertoire was sequenced with immunoSEQ multiplex PCR; TCRdb's copy has only in-frame clones and lacks some. The sample lists 15,000 to 20,000 clones; 68% were seen once. Sequences were derived from PBMCs, sampled before ibrutinib treatment. The source is a human donor with chronic lymphocytic leukemia.

This clone was recorded only once. The V and J genes are TRBV5-1 and TRBJ2-2, with 9 positions matching TRBD1. Germline CDR1 SGHRS, CDR2 YFSETQ. This CDR3 contains 15 residues. Losses at the gene ends were 5 bases for V and 4 bases for J; bases not matched to a gene: 6. In nucleotides, the CDR3 is TGCGCCAGCAGTGTCTGGGACAGGGTCACCGGGGAGCTGTTTTTT. It translates to CASSVWDRVTGELFF.

The V gene is TRBV2, the J gene TRBJ2-1; D gene unclear. Germline V gives CDR1 SNHLY, CDR2 FYNNEI. V dropped 4 bases and J dropped 8 bases, with 12 bases sitting between them. The CDR3 spans 13 residues. The CDR3 loop is CASSVMDGYEQFF. The CDR3 DNA is TGTGCCAGCAGTGTTATGGACGGCTATGAGCAGTTCTTC.

The chain combines TRBV2 with TRBJ1-2, with 8 bases lining up with TRBD1. CDR1 is SNHLY and CDR2 is FYNNEI in the germline V gene. The V gene end was trimmed by 4 bases and the J gene end by 8 bases; junction bases not matched to a gene: 6. There are 13 residues in the CDR3. The chain's CDR3 is CASSADRAKGYTF. CDR3 nucleotide sequence: TGTGCCAGCAGTGCGGACAGGGCAAAGGGCTACACCTTC.

This clone was recorded a few times. V is TRBV7-3 and J is TRBJ2-1; 8 bases line up with TRBD2. The CDR3 covers 16 residues. Germline values: CDR1 SGHTA, CDR2 FQGTGA. J was trimmed by 7 bases and V by 5 bases; bases with no gene match: 13. The CDR3 sequence: CASSPPVLAGQNEQFF. The CDR3 DNA reads TGTGCCAGCAGCCCTCCCGTCCTAGCGGGCCAGAATGAGCAGTTCTTC.

The genes are TRBV7-9 and TRBJ1-2; D remains unclear. Trimming removed 3 bases from V and 2 bases from J, with 10 bases in between. The CDR3 loop spans 14 amino acids. Germline V CDR1 and CDR2: SEHNR, FQNEAQ (reference sequence). CDR3 residues: CASSFGGENYGYTF. The CDR3 nucleotides are TGTGCCAGCAGCTTTGGTGGAGAGAACTATGGCTACACCTTC.